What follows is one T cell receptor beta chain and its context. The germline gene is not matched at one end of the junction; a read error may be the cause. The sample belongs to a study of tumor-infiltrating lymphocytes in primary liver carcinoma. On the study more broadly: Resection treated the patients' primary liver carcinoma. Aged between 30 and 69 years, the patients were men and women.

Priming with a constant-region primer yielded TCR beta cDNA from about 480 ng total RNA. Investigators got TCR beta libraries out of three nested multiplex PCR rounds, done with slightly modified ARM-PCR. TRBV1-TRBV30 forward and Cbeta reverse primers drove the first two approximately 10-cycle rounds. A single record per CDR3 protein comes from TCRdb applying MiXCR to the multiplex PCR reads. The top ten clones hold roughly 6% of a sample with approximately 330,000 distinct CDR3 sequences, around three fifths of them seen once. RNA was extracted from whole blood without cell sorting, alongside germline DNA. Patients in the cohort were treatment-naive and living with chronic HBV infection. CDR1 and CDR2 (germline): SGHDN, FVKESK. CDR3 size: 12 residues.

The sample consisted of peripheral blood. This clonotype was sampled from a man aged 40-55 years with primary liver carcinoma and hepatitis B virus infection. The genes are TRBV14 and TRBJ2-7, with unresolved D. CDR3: CANSQYRKGLYF. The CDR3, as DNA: TGTGCCAACAGCCAATATAGGAAGGGCCTGTACTTC.